This T cell receptor (beta chain) was retrieved from a study of T cell repertoires in cytomegalovirus infection (dated by TCRdb to about 2019). Regarding the study in general: Peptide stimulations targeted recently identified HLA-C-restricted CMV epitopes, whose presentation resists viral immunomodulation, together with well-studied HLA-B-restricted epitopes. Because public TCR beta signatures pointed to carriage of CMV infection together with the matching HLA type, the HLA type of each donor mattered for the analysis. Broader findings and caveats from the paper: Cumulative frequency of public TCR beta family members discriminated carriers of CMV infection plus the relevant HLA type in this cohort and an independent approximately 370-donor cohort. The ex vivo response was dominated by HLA-C-restricted CMV-specific TCR beta clonotypes, which also provided the single most frequent clonotype in two of eight donors.

Regarding this clonotype: Its antigen is not yet known. Base qualities were left out, and no much larger clone turns up one base away.

Sequenced on an Illumina HiSeq 1500. The public reads were reanalyzed by TCRdb: fastp trimming at Q25, MiXCR alignment, in-frame beta chains only. Entries that share a CDR3 protein sequence are merged under the most common genes and DNA. The sample table shows about 83,000 distinct CDR3 sequences, and about 44% are seen once. Over 90% of the sample is held by the ten biggest clonotypes. V is shortened by 0 bases, J by 5 bases, and the region joining them spans 15 bases. According to the germline V gene, CDR1 reads SGHVS and CDR2 reads FQNEAQ. Its CDR3 holds 16 amino acids, cysteine through phenylalanine. The read is trimmed to its CDR3 DNA, 48 bases read in frame from base 1. Sample treatment or condition, as interpreted from the label and publication: in vitro stimulation with specific CMV peptide epitopes to enrich CMV-specific T cells.

The chain links TRBV7-8 with TRBJ2-3; a tentative D match to TRBD2 spans 7 bases. The sequencing used CD8+ T cells from cultured PBMCs, collected from culture after CMV antigen stimulation. The receptor was isolated from a human donor in good health (CMV status not recorded). Some clones in this sample may be carry-over from other donors' samples. Here the CDR3 is given as CASSLASGEGEDTQYF. The DNA sequence reads TGTGCCAGCAGCTTAGCCAGCGGGGAGGGGGAAGATACGCAGTATTTT.